The clone carrying this T cell receptor beta chain has only a few counts. Antigen unknown. CDR1 GTSNPN and CDR2 SVGIG come from the germline V gene (reference sequence). V gave up 4 bases and J gave up 4 bases, with 16 bases separating them. The CDR3 is made up of 14 amino acids. These data belong to a study of cytomegalovirus exposure and HLA in healthy donors. Amplification used 60 Vbeta primers and 13 Jbeta primers. Method: immunoSEQ multiplex PCR; TCRdb's copy keeps in-frame clones and lacks some. The data contain about 110,000 clones, about 74% of them seen just once; the ten biggest clones take up around 4.9%. General study findings and limits: A later analysis associated some 16,000 TCR beta sequences with HLA alleles at a 0.05 false discovery rate.

The V call is TRBV30, the J call TRBJ1-2; D unresolved. Sequencing was carried out using PBMCs. The clonotype originates from a man in his thirties or forties in good health and CMV-seropositive. The CDR3 coding sequence is TGTGCCTGGAAGGATTTACTCGGAGCCTATGGCTACACCTTC. Translating gives CAWKDLLGAYGYTF.